The next 26 T cell receptor beta chains were all read from a single sample in a study of radiotherapy plus CTLA-4 blockade in lung cancer. Data came from immunoSEQ multiplex PCR; TCRdb stores just in-frame clones and leaves some out. The data contain roughly 75,000 clones, 78% of them singletons. The material sequenced was peripheral blood, taken from a patient treated with radiotherapy plus ipilimumab. All receptors derive from a human donor with non-small cell lung cancer whose response to radiotherapy plus ipilimumab could not be evaluated. Some clones in this sample may be carry-over from other donors' samples.

The chain joins TRBV5-1 to TRBJ2-3; TRBD2 agrees at 13 bases. Germline lookup yields CDR1 SGHRS and CDR2 YFSETQ. The CDR3 is made up of 17 amino acids. Germline trimming cut 0 bases from V and 6 bases from J; bases unmatched to any gene: 7. CDR3 DNA sequence: TGCGCCAGCAGCTTGGCCCCACTAGCGGGGGGGCGTGATACGCAGTATTTT. Its translation: CASSLAPLAGGRDTQYF.

The rearrangement uses TRBV15 and TRBJ1-5; no definite D call. Germline V CDR1 and CDR2: LNHNV, YYDKDF (reference sequence). The CDR3 contains 16 residues. V lost 5 bases, J lost 2 bases, and 16 bases lay in between. CDR3 in amino acids: CATSVGLTDGNQPQHF. CDR3 in DNA: TGTGCCACCAGCGTTGGGCTTACTGACGGCAATCAGCCCCAGCATTTT.

V gene TRBV1 combines with J gene TRBJ2-5; TRBD2, the D gene given by the table, was not confirmed from the DNA. TRBV1 is labeled a pseudogene. CDR3 length: 12 amino acids. CDR3 bases: TGCACCAGCAGCCTCCCCACCGGGACCCAGTACTTC. This sequence encodes CTSSLPTGTQYF.

The rearrangement uses TRBV14 and TRBJ1-6; D is perhaps TRBD1 (6 bases). In germline, CDR1 is SGHDN, CDR2 FVKESK. The germline V and J ends were trimmed by 4 bases and 13 bases, with 17 bases remaining between them. CDR3 length: 14 amino acids. This chain's CDR3 is CASSLGTKSSPLHF. DNA of the CDR3: TGTGCCAGCAGCCTCGGGACAAAGAGTTCGCCCCTCCACTTT.

About this clone: A much larger clone sits a single nucleotide away, making a read error possible. The J gene is TRBJ2-2, the V gene TRBV6-1; D call uncertain. The CDR3 has 14 residues. V was cut by 5 bases and J by 0 bases, with 7 bases left in between. Germline V gene data show CDR1 as MNHNS and CDR2 as SASEGT. The CDR3 DNA reads TGTGCCAGCAGTTTAGCAGCGAACACCGGGGAGCTGTTTTTT. It codes for CASSLAANTGELFF.

This sequence joins TRBV5-1 and TRBJ2-7, with 10 bases fitting TRBD1. The CDR3 extends over 15 amino acids. Germline values: CDR1 SGHRS, CDR2 YFSETQ. With V trimmed by 4 bases and J by 4 bases, 8 bases remained unmatched. In nucleotides, the CDR3 is TGCGCCAGCAGCGCCTCCGGGACAGGGGTGTACGAGCAGTACTTC. Protein sequence: CASSASGTGVYEQYF. Full variable domain (rest looked up from reference TRBV5-1 and TRBJ2-7): KAGVTQTPRYLIKTRGQQVTLSCSPISGHRSVSWYQQTPGQGLQFLFEYFSETQRNKGNFPGRFSGRQFSNSRSEMNVSTLELGDSALYLCASSASGTGVYEQYFGPGTRLTVT.

CDR3 DNA sequence: TGTGCCAGCAGCCAAGATGACGAACGGGACACCATATATTTT. This translates into CASSQDDERDTIYF. V and J are TRBV4-2 and TRBJ1-3; no definite D call. This CDR3 is 14 amino acids long. Germline-derived CDR1 and CDR2 are LGHNA and YNFKEQ. V lost 0 bases, J lost 8 bases, and 11 bases lay in between.

The chain links TRBV2 to TRBJ1-2; TRBD1 matches 10 bases. Unmatched junction bases numbered 8, after V lost 9 bases and J lost 4 bases. The CDR3 is 14 residues long. Per the germline V gene, CDR1 is SNHLY and CDR2 is FYNNEI. Here the CDR3 reads CASPGTGARYGYTF. The CDR3 DNA reads as TGTGCCAGTCCCGGGACAGGGGCCCGCTATGGCTACACCTTC.

J is TRBJ2-5 and V is TRBV5-1, with 8 bases lining up with TRBD2. V lost 0 bases and J lost 5; bases outside the gene matches: 3. This CDR3 is 14 amino acids long. The germline CDR1 and CDR2 sequences are SGHRS and YFSETQ. This chain's CDR3 is CASSLGTGGETQYF. In DNA form, the CDR3 reads TGCGCCAGCAGCTTGGGCACGGGAGGGGAGACCCAGTACTTC.

This sequence joins TRBV29-1 and TRBJ2-7; 7 nucleotides match TRBD1. V dropped 7 bases and J dropped 6; count of bases not matched to a gene: 6. The germline V gene encodes CDR1 SQVTM and CDR2 ANQGSEA. CDR3 length equals 11 residues. For the CDR3, the DNA is TGCAGCGGCACAGGGGCCGGCGAGCAGTACTTC. Its translation: CSGTGAGEQYF.

The chain joins TRBV5-4 to TRBJ2-1, with TRBD2 identical over 7 bases. Trimming removed 6 bases from V and 8 bases from J; junction bases left unmatched: 14. Germline V gene sequence: CDR1 SGHNT, CDR2 YYREEE (reference sequence). This CDR3 is built from 15 residues. DNA for the CDR3: TGTGCCAGCACTATATCAGGCGGGGGAAGGGATGAGCAGTTCTTC. Residues: CASTISGGGRDEQFF.

The chain joins TRBV6-4 to TRBJ1-6; tentative D call: TRBD1 (6 bases). The germline V and J ends were trimmed by 2 bases and 8 bases, with 16 bases remaining between them. Germline values: CDR1 MRHNA, CDR2 SNTAGT. The CDR3 consists of 16 residues. The CDR3 DNA reads TGTGCCAGCAGTGACATAGGCGCAGGGGATCATTCACCCCTCCACTTT. It encodes CASSDIGAGDHSPLHF.

The genes are TRBV7-9 and TRBJ2-7; 8 bases are shared with TRBD1. Germline loops: CDR1 SEHNR, CDR2 FQNEAQ (reference sequence). The CDR3 consists of 14 residues. V was clipped by 5 bases and J by 5 bases; unmatched bases: 8. CDR3 in DNA: TGTGCCAGCAGCCCCGGACAGGGTCAGAACGAGCAGTACTTC. This codes for CASSPGQGQNEQYF.

The chain couples TRBV7-2 to TRBJ1-1; the match to TRBD1 covers 8 bases. Germline lookup yields CDR1 SGHTA and CDR2 FQGNSA. V gave up 2 bases and J gave up 1 base; unmatched junction bases: 3. CDR3 size: 15 residues. As DNA, the CDR3 is TGTGCCAGCAGCTTACGGACAGGGACGAACACTGAAGCTTTCTTT. As protein: CASSLRTGTNTEAFF.

This chain uses TRBV2 with TRBJ2-5, with 10 bases that match TRBD1. V gave up 6 bases and J gave up 5 bases; unmatched junction bases: 9. Germline CDR1 is SNHLY and CDR2 is FYNNEI. This CDR3 comprises 15 residues. The CDR3 nucleotides read TGTGCCAGCAGGTCCGACAGGGGGCTACGGGAGACCCAGTACTTC. This sequence encodes CASRSDRGLRETQYF.

This clone was detected a few times. This chain joins TRBV4-2 and TRBJ2-7; D perhaps matches TRBD1 (6 bases). The V and J ends lost 0 bases and 1 base respectively, with 10 bases between them. The CDR3 is made up of 15 amino acids. The germline CDR1 and CDR2 sequences are LGHNA and YNFKEQ. This CDR3 is CASSQDRGFSYEQYF. The CDR3 bases are TGTGCCAGCAGCCAAGATAGGGGGTTTTCCTACGAGCAGTACTTC.

In nucleotides, the CDR3 is TGCGCCAGCAGCCAAGGGCTTCGGGGGGCAACTGAAGCTTTCTTT. Encoded protein: CASSQGLRGATEAFF. The chain has TRBV4-1 and TRBJ1-1, with D tentatively TRBD1 (6 bases). The CDR3 runs to 15 residues. Germline CDR1 MGHRA, CDR2 YSYEKL. Deletions cut 1 base from V and 5 bases from J, with 14 bases between.

This chain joins TRBV20-1 and TRBJ2-5, with D possibly matching TRBD1 (5 bases). Trimming left V 4 bases short and J 3 bases short, with 6 bases between. CDR3 length: 11 residues. Germline V CDR1 and CDR2: DFQATT, SNEGSKA (reference sequence). Here the CDR3 reads CSAKTEETQYF. The CDR3 region has the DNA TGCAGTGCTAAGACAGAAGAGACCCAGTACTTC.

The chain couples TRBV7-2 to TRBJ2-1, with 8 bases fitting TRBD2. The CDR3 sequence is 16 residues long. V gave up 5 bases and J gave up 6 bases; unmatched junction bases: 12. Germline CDR1 SGHTA, CDR2 FQGNSA. The CDR3 DNA follows: TGTGCCAGCAGCCAGGGGCCGGGGGGGCGTTTCAATGAGCAGTTCTTC. Residues: CASSQGPGGRFNEQFF.

The chain carries TRBV28 and TRBJ2-3; D possibly corresponds to TRBD1 (6 bases). Germline assignment: CDR1 MDHEN and CDR2 SYDVKM. V lost 5 bases and J 2 bases, leaving 17 bases between the germline ends. There are 16 residues in the CDR3. The CDR3 reads CASSGRGRGYTDTQYF. As DNA, the CDR3 is TGTGCCAGCAGTGGTCGAGGCAGGGGCTACACAGATACGCAGTATTTT.

The rearrangement links TRBV18 to TRBJ1-4; D not certain. This CDR3 region has 15 residues. Germline CDR1 and CDR2: KGHSH and LQKENI. Trimming cost V 3 bases and J 10 bases, with 18 bases left between them. CDR3 coding DNA: TGTGCCAGCTCACCCGGCGGCCAGATGATGGTAAAACTGTTTTTT. Its protein product is CASSPGGQMMVKLFF.

This chain uses TRBV5-4 with TRBJ1-1; TRBD1 might be the D (6 bases). Germline-derived CDR1 and CDR2 are SGHNT and YYREEE (reference sequence). There are 15 residues in the CDR3. Trimming took 4 bases from V and 0 from J, leaving 13 bases between them. This chain's CDR3 is CASSMDRALNTEAFF. The CDR3 DNA reads as TGTGCCAGCAGCATGGACAGAGCCCTGAACACTGAAGCTTTCTTT.

The chain couples TRBV18 to TRBJ1-6, with D maybe TRBD1 (5 bases). V lost 5 bases, J lost 7 bases, and 12 bases lay in between. CDR1 is KGHSH and CDR2 is LQKENI in the germline V gene. The CDR3 sequence is 14 residues long. In DNA, the CDR3 is TGTGCCAGCTCAACGACAGTTTCCAATTCACCCCTCCACTTT. It yields the protein CASSTTVSNSPLHF. The complete variable domain, with remaining parts taken from reference TRBV18 and TRBJ1-6, reads NAGVMQNPRHLVRRRGQEARLRCSPMKGHSHVYWYRQLPEEGLKFMVYLQKENIIDESGMPKERFSAEFPKEGPSILRIQQVVRGDSAAYFCASSTTVSNSPLHFGNGTRLTVT.

The chain is built from TRBV18 and TRBJ2-1; TRBD2 might be the D (5 bases). Germline CDR1 is KGHSH and CDR2 is LQKENI. CDR3 length: 13 amino acids. V was cut by 3 bases and J by 4 bases, with 7 bases left in between. This CDR3 is CASSPAGYNEQFF. The DNA of the CDR3 is TGTGCCAGCTCACCTGCGGGTTACAATGAGCAGTTCTTC. The full variable domain, completed using reference TRBV18 and TRBJ2-1, is NAGVMQNPRHLVRRRGQEARLRCSPMKGHSHVYWYRQLPEEGLKFMVYLQKENIIDESGMPKERFSAEFPKEGPSILRIQQVVRGDSAAYFCASSPAGYNEQFFGPGTRLTVL.

This rearrangement joins TRBV19 to TRBJ1-4; 7 nucleotides line up with TRBD1. The CDR3 is 13 residues long. J was trimmed by 7 bases and V by 9 bases; bases with no gene match: 8. CDR1 is LNHDA and CDR2 is SQIVND in the germline V gene (reference sequence). The CDR3 region is CASQNRGGEKLFF. DNA for the CDR3: TGTGCCAGCCAAAACAGGGGAGGTGAAAAACTGTTTTTT.

The chain uses TRBV11-1 and TRBJ2-5; D might be TRBD2 (6 bases). The V and J ends lost 5 bases and 5 bases respectively, with 18 bases between them. From germline, CDR1 is SGHAT and CDR2 FQDESV (reference sequence). CDR3 length equals 15 residues. The CDR3 loop reads CASSLPGSGRETQYF. The CDR3 region has the DNA TGTGCCAGCAGCCTCCCAGGTTCGGGGAGGGAGACCCAGTACTTC.